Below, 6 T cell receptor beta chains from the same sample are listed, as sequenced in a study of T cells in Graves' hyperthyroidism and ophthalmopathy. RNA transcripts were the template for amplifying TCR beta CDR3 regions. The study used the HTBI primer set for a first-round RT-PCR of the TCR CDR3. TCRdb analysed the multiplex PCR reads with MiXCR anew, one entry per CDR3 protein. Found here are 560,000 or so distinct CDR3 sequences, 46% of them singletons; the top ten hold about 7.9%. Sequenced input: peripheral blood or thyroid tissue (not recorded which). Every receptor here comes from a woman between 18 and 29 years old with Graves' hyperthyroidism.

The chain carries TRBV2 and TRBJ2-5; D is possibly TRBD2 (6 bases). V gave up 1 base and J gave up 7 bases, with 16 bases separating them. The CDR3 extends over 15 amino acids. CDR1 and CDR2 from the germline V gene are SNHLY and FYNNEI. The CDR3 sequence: CASSEVSVGGATQYF. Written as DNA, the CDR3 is TGTGCCAGCAGTGAAGTTTCGGTGGGGGGAGCGACCCAGTACTTC.

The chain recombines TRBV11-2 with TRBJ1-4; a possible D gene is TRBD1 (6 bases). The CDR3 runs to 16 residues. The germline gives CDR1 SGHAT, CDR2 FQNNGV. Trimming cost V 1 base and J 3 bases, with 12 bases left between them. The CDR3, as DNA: TGTGCCAGCAGCTTAGTTGGGGGCAGCCCTAATGAAAAACTGTTTTTT. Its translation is CASSLVGGSPNEKLFF. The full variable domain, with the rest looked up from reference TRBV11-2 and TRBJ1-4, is EAGVAQSPRYKIIEKRQSVAFWCNPISGHATLYWYQQILGQGPKLLIQFQNNGVVDDSQLPKDRFSAERLKGVDSTLKIQPAKLEDSAVYLCASSLVGGSPNEKLFFGSGTQLSVL.

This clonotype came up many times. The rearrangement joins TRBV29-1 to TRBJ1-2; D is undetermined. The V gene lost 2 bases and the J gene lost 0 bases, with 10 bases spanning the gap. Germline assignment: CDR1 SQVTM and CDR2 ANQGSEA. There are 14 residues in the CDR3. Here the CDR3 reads CSVEKGSANYGYTF. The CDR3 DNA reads TGCAGCGTTGAAAAGGGATCGGCTAACTATGGCTACACCTTC.

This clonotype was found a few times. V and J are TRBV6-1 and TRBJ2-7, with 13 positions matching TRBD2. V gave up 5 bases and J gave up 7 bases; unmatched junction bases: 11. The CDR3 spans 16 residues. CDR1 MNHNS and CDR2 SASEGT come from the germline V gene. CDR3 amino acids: CASSRTSGSPSREQYF. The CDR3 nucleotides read TGTGCCAGCAGTCGGACTAGCGGGAGCCCTTCGAGGGAGCAGTACTTC.

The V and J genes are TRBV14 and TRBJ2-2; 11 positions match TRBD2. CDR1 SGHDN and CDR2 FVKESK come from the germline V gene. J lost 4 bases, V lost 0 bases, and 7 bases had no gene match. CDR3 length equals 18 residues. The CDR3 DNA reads TGTGCCAGCAGCCAAGAAATACTAGCGGGAGTATCCACCGGGGAGCTGTTTTTT. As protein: CASSQEILAGVSTGELFF.

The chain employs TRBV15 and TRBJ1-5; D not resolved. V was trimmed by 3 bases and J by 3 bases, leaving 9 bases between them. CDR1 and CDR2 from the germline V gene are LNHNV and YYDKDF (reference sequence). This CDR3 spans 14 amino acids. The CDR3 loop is CATSRDGPNQPQHF. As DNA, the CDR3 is TGTGCCACCAGCAGGGACGGACCCAATCAGCCCCAGCATTTT. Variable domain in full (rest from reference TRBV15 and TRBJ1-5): DAMVIQNPRYQVTQFGKPVTLSCSQTLNHNVMYWYQQKSSQAPKLLFHYYDKDFNNEADTPDNFQSRRPNTSFCFLDIRSPGLGDTAMYLCATSRDGPNQPQHFGDGTRLSIL.